A selection of T cell receptor beta chains follows, all from one sample in a study of blood T cell repertoires in COVID-19. Assay used: immunoSEQ multiplex PCR; TCRdb lists only in-frame clones, some missing. The data contain about 300,000 clones, more than 75% of them singletons. Input material: peripheral blood. The receptor set was obtained from a man between 70 and 80 years old with acute or convalescent COVID-19. Both conserved end residues are part of each CDR3. The order of the fields is D gene, clone size, J gene, V gene, CDR3 DNA, CDR3 protein. D genes are given only for firm matches. The size entry is marked missing in some rows and otherwise reads once, few, many or a size class.

D: TRBD1; size: NA; J: TRBJ1-4; V: TRBV5-4; DNA: TGTGCCAGCAGCCGAGGGGGCGGTGATGAAAAACTGTTTTTT; CDR3: CASSRGGGDEKLFF
D: TRBD1; size: NA; J: TRBJ2-7; V: TRBV27; DNA: TGTGCCAGCAGTTGGGGACAGGGTTCCTACGAGCAGTACTTC; CDR3: CASSWGQGSYEQYF
D: TRBD1; size: NA; J: TRBJ2-7; V: TRBV7-8; DNA: TGTGCCAGCAGCATATGGACAGGGGGCGTTTACGAGCAGTACTTC; CDR3: CASSIWTGGVYEQYF
D: NA; size: NA; J: TRBJ1-2; V: TRBV30; DNA: TGTGCCTGGAGTGTACAATCCAGGGGAGGCTACACCTTC; CDR3: CAWSVQSRGGYTF
D: NA; size: NA; J: TRBJ2-7; V: TRBV10-3; DNA: TGTGCCATCAAAGGGACATCCACCTACGAGCAGTACTTC; CDR3: CAIKGTSTYEQYF
D: TRBD1; size: NA; J: TRBJ1-4; V: TRBV5-1; DNA: TGCGCCAGCAGCCTGGGAGGACAGGGTGGTGAAAAACTGTTTTTT; CDR3: CASSLGGQGGEKLFF
D: NA; size: NA; J: TRBJ2-1; V: TRBV7-2; DNA: TGTGCCAGCAGCCCAGGACTCCACAATGAGCAGTTCTTC; CDR3: CASSPGLHNEQFF
D: NA; size: NA; J: TRBJ1-6; V: TRBV6-5; DNA: TGTGCCAGCAGTTACGCGGGTTCACCCCTCCACTTT; CDR3: CASSYAGSPLHF
D: NA; size: NA; J: TRBJ2-2; V: TRBV6-4; DNA: TGTGCCAGCAGTCGTACAGGGACCGGGGAGCTGTTTTTT; CDR3: CASSRTGTGELFF
D: NA; size: NA; J: TRBJ1-6; V: TRBV5-6; DNA: TGTGCCAGCAGCTTCCGGGGAGTCTATAATTCACCCCTCCACTTT; CDR3: CASSFRGVYNSPLHF
D: TRBD1; size: NA; J: TRBJ1-2; V: TRBV15; DNA: TGTGCCACCAGCCTGGACAGGGTCAACTATGGCTACACCTTC; CDR3: CATSLDRVNYGYTF
D: NA; size: NA; J: TRBJ1-1; V: TRBV5-1; DNA: TGCGCCAGCGGACTAAACGGGGCGCAGCGCACTGAAGCTTTCTTT; CDR3: CASGLNGAQRTEAFF
D: NA; size: NA; J: TRBJ2-3; V: TRBV29-1; DNA: TGCAGCGTCCAGGGTGTGAACACAGATACGCAGTATTTT; CDR3: CSVQGVNTDTQYF
D: TRBD1; size: once; J: TRBJ2-5; V: TRBV7-9; DNA: TGTGCCAGCAGCGCAAGTGGACAGGGGGCTCGGGAGACCCAGTACTTC; CDR3: CASSASGQGARETQYF
D: TRBD2; size: once; J: TRBJ2-3; V: TRBV4-3; DNA: TGCGCCAGCAGCCCGCGGGGGAGCGGCACAGATACGCAGTATTTT; CDR3: CASSPRGSGTDTQYF
D: NA; size: NA; J: TRBJ1-2; V: TRBV7-2; DNA: TGTGCCAGCAGCCCTGGAGGCGGTGGCTACACCTTC; CDR3: CASSPGGGGYTF
D: TRBD1; size: NA; J: TRBJ1-1; V: TRBV28; DNA: TGTGCCAGCAGTCCTAGAGGACAGGAGCCCATGAACACTGAAGCTTTCTTT; CDR3: CASSPRGQEPMNTEAFF
D: TRBD1; size: NA; J: TRBJ1-3; V: TRBV29-1; DNA: TGCAGCGTTGAAGACCTCGGGACAGGGGCAGACACCATATATTTT; CDR3: CSVEDLGTGADTIYF
D: TRBD1; size: NA; J: TRBJ1-1; V: TRBV19; DNA: TGTGCCAGTAGTACTTACTTCTTCGGGACAGGGCCGAACACTGAAGCTTTCTTT; CDR3: CASSTYFFGTGPNTEAFF
D: NA; size: NA; J: TRBJ2-7; V: TRBV2; DNA: TGTGCCAGCAATTTACAGGGTGGCGAGCAGTACTTC; CDR3: CASNLQGGEQYF
D: NA; size: few; J: TRBJ1-4; V: TRBV19; DNA: TGTGCCAGTAGTGCGAGGGTAACTAATGAAAAACTGTTTTTT; CDR3: CASSARVTNEKLFF
D: NA; size: NA; J: TRBJ1-5; V: TRBV28; DNA: TGTGCCAGCAGTTTGGGGCGGGGGGCGAGAAATCAGCCCCAGCATTTT; CDR3: CASSLGRGARNQPQHF
D: TRBD1; size: NA; J: TRBJ1-2; V: TRBV5-4; DNA: TGTGCCAGCAGCATCGACAGGGGTGGCTACACCTTC; CDR3: CASSIDRGGYTF
D: NA; size: NA; J: TRBJ2-7; V: TRBV15; DNA: TGTGCCACCAGCAGAGGCGGCGGGTACTACGAGCAGTACTTC; CDR3: CATSRGGGYYEQYF
D: TRBD1; size: NA; J: TRBJ2-1; V: TRBV5-1; DNA: TGCGCCAGCAGCTTGGGGGGCCCGGGACAGGGTTCGGATGAGCAGTTCTTC; CDR3: CASSLGGPGQGSDEQFF
D: NA; size: once; J: TRBJ1-2; V: TRBV4-1; DNA: TGCGCCAGCAGCCAAACAACAGACTATGGCTACACCTTC; CDR3: CASSQTTDYGYTF
D: NA; size: NA; J: TRBJ2-3; V: TRBV15; DNA: TGTGCCACCAGCAGTAGCAGGGGAGCAGATACGCAGTATTTT; CDR3: CATSSSRGADTQYF
D: NA; size: NA; J: TRBJ1-2; V: TRBV3-1/TRBV3-2; DNA: TGTGCCAGCAGCCAACTCCCGGGACAAGGGGATGGCTACACCTTC; CDR3: CASSQLPGQGDGYTF
D: TRBD1; size: NA; J: TRBJ1-3; V: TRBV28; DNA: TGTGCCAGCAGGAGACGGGACAGGGGCACTACAATAGGGGGAAACACCATATATTTT; CDR3: CASRRRDRGTTIGGNTIYF
D: TRBD1; size: few; J: TRBJ1-1; V: TRBV5-8; DNA: TGTGCCAGCAGCCACAGGGGGCGCGGCACTGAAGCTTTCTTT; CDR3: CASSHRGRGTEAFF
D: NA; size: few; J: TRBJ2-5; V: TRBV18; DNA: TGTGCCAGCTCACCAGGGGCTCAAGAGACCCAGTACTTC; CDR3: CASSPGAQETQYF
D: TRBD1; size: NA; J: TRBJ1-1; V: TRBV18; DNA: TGTGCCAGCTCACCACCTATGGGACAGGACCCGCGTAGAGCTTTCTTT; CDR3: CASSPPMGQDPRRAFF
D: NA; size: NA; J: TRBJ1-5; V: TRBV19; DNA: TGTGCCAGTAGTATCGGACAAAGACAGCCCCAGCATTTT; CDR3: CASSIGQRQPQHF
D: NA; size: NA; J: TRBJ2-3; V: TRBV14; DNA: TGTGCCAGCAGCCAAGGTAGTGGTGTACAGGCCACAGATACGCAGTATTTT; CDR3: CASSQGSGVQATDTQYF
D: TRBD1; size: NA; J: TRBJ2-6; V: TRBV19; DNA: TGTGCCAGTAGTAATGGGGACAGGGGATCTGGGGCCAACGTCCTGACTTTC; CDR3: CASSNGDRGSGANVLTF
D: TRBD1; size: NA; J: TRBJ2-5; V: TRBV11-3; DNA: TGTGCCAGCAGCCTTACAGGGGATGGGGAGACCCAGTACTTC; CDR3: CASSLTGDGETQYF
D: NA; size: once; J: TRBJ1-2; V: TRBV11-2; DNA: TGTGCCAGCAGCTTAGCGGCGGGTTATGGCTACACCTTC; CDR3: CASSLAAGYGYTF
D: NA; size: once; J: TRBJ1-5; V: TRBV19; DNA: TGTGCCAGTAGTATACCCGGACATGCAGGATATCAGCCCCAGCATTTT; CDR3: CASSIPGHAGYQPQHF
D: TRBD1; size: NA; J: TRBJ2-5; V: TRBV15; DNA: TGTGCCACCAGCAGATCGACAGGGGAAGAGACCCAGTACTTC; CDR3: CATSRSTGEETQYF
D: TRBD1; size: NA; J: TRBJ1-3; V: TRBV30; DNA: TGTGCCTGGAGTGTCTCACAGGGGGCTTATGGAAACACCATATATTTT; CDR3: CAWSVSQGAYGNTIYF
D: TRBD2; size: NA; J: TRBJ2-5; V: TRBV24-1; DNA: TGTGCCACCAGTGATTTGGGACTAGCAGGAGAGACCCAGTACTTC; CDR3: CATSDLGLAGETQYF
D: TRBD1; size: NA; J: TRBJ2-7; V: TRBV9; DNA: TGTGCCAGCAGCGCCAGACCGGGACAGGGGAACTACGAGCAGTACTTC; CDR3: CASSARPGQGNYEQYF
D: NA; size: NA; J: TRBJ2-7; V: TRBV18; DNA: TGTGCCAGCTCACCGTCTAACTACGAGCAGTACTTC; CDR3: CASSPSNYEQYF
D: TRBD2; size: NA; J: TRBJ2-4; V: TRBV7-2; DNA: TGTGCCAGCACCCTGACTAGCGGCGGAAACATTCAGTACTTC; CDR3: CASTLTSGGNIQYF
D: TRBD2; size: NA; J: TRBJ2-7; V: TRBV6-5; DNA: TGTGCCAGCTCTCTGACTAGCGGTTACGAGCAGTACTTC; CDR3: CASSLTSGYEQYF
D: NA; size: NA; J: TRBJ1-6; V: TRBV28; DNA: TGTGCCAGCAGCGGAGCAGACGGACACTTTAATTCACCCCTCCACTTT; CDR3: CASSGADGHFNSPLHF
D: NA; size: NA; J: TRBJ1-2; V: TRBV28; DNA: TGTGCCAGCAGTCTAGGCACGGGCTATGGCTACACCTTC; CDR3: CASSLGTGYGYTF
D: TRBD2; size: NA; J: TRBJ2-3; V: TRBV28; DNA: TGTGCCAGCAGTTTGCGGGGGGGCACAGATACGCAGTATTTT; CDR3: CASSLRGGTDTQYF
D: TRBD1; size: NA; J: TRBJ1-2; V: TRBV3-1/TRBV3-2; DNA: TGTGCCAGCAGCCAACTTGGACAGGGCTTCTCCCCTAACTATGGCTACACCTTC; CDR3: CASSQLGQGFSPNYGYTF
D: NA; size: NA; J: TRBJ2-5; V: TRBV27; DNA: TGTGCCAGCAGTTTAAAACCGGGCGGAGGGACCCAAGAGACCCAGTACTTC; CDR3: CASSLKPGGGTQETQYF
D: NA; size: NA; J: TRBJ2-7; V: TRBV4-3; DNA: TGCGCCAGCAGCCAAGATTTCACAGGGGGGGTCTACGAGCAGTACTTC; CDR3: CASSQDFTGGVYEQYF